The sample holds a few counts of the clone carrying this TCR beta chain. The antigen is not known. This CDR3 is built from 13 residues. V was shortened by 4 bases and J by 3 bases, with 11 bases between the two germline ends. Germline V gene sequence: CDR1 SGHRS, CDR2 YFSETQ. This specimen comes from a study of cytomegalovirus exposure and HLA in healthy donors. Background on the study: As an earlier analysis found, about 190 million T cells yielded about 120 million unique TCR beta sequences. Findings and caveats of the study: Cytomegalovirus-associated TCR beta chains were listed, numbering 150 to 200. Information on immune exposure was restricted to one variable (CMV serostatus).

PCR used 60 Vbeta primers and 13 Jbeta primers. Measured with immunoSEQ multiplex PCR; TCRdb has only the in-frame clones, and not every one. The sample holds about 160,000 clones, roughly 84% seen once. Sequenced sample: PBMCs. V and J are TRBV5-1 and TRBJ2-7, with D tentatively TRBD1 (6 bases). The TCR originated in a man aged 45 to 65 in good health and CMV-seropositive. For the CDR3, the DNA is TGCGCCAGCAGCATAGAACAGGGCTACGAGCAGTACTTC. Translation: CASSIEQGYEQYF.